Included here is one T cell receptor beta chain sequence, with context. The antigen remains undetermined. This entry belongs to a study of CD8 T cells in Susac syndrome. Notes on the study in general: It was acknowledged by the study that relatively few individuals were included in its TCR sequencing and HLA analysis.

Random hexamers were used to reverse transcribe 0.5 to 1 ug of RNA. Via MiXCR, TCRdb re-called the immunoSEQ multiplex PCR reads, giving one row per CDR3 protein. The sample includes about 150,000 distinct CDR3 sequences, approximately 94% of them seen just once. The sequenced sample was CD8+ T cells from PBMCs. The TCR comes from a human donor with multiple sclerosis.

The CDR3 DNA follows: TGTGCCAGCAAATTCTTCGTTAGCACAGATACGCAGTATTTT. Its translation: CASKFFVSTDTQYF. This rearrangement joins TRBV5-6 to TRBJ2-3; D is uncertain. The CDR3 consists of 14 residues. With 6 bases removed from V and 0 bases from J, the gap between germline ends came to 11 bases. The V gene's germline CDR1 is SGHDT and CDR2 YYEEEE.